This TCR beta chain appears in the sequencing data of a study of T cells in Graves' hyperthyroidism and ophthalmopathy (dated by TCRdb to the late 2010s). The study in broad terms: Peripheral blood samples were taken at the time of initial diagnosis, prior to any treatment. To identify TCR V-J signatures that set the groups apart, the researchers used a discovery cohort of 100 patients, made up of 43 with Graves' ophthalmopathy and some 56 with stable Graves' hyperthyroidism. Prospective prediction of ophthalmopathy was tested in an independent validation cohort of 18 to 20 hyperthyroidism patients and some 17 patients who later progressed to ophthalmopathy. The roughly 100 discovery patients were randomly divided into training and test sets at a 7:3 ratio. The study also compared thyroid tissue and blood T-cell repertoires from 5 to 7 Graves' hyperthyroidism patients. After blood sampling, hyperthyroidism patients were treated with methimazole at a starting dose of 30 mg daily, and ophthalmopathy patients were treated with high-dose intravenous methylprednisolone. The paper reports TCR Vbeta CDR3 sequencing of more than 120 peripheral blood samples: approximately 43 ophthalmopathy, fewer than 80 hyperthyroidism and roughly 17 progressor patients. Study-level results and caveats: In cross-validation, a model built on a 13 V-J signature told ophthalmopathy apart from stable hyperthyroidism with 87.88% sensitivity and approximately 81% specificity, and in testing the same model reached 80%/75%. No statistical method was used to fix the sample size in advance, and group allocation was not hidden from the investigators. In validation, the model predicted progression to ophthalmopathy a median of 6.5 months before onset, with about 71% sensitivity and 72.22% specificity. Most expanded thyroid clonotypes (frequency above 0.001) were also detected in blood, suggesting blood repertoires may reflect thyroid immune responses.

The TCR beta CDR3 regions were amplified from the RNA transcripts. For the first round of RT-PCR on the TCR CDR3, the HTBI primer set was used together with the Qiagen OneStep RT-PCR kit. The libraries were constructed in a second round of multiplex PCR and then size-selected and purified. Sequencing of the libraries was done on an Illumina HiSeq2000 using paired-end 100 bp reads. As for the original processing: SOAPnuke was used to process the raw data, with reads discarded if the reads contained adapters or uncalled bases, had a mean Phred below 15, or lacked an exact constant-primer or identifier match. High-quality paired reads were merged with COPE v1.2.5, and unique nucleotide sequences were defined as clonotypes. MiTCR v1.1 was used to align the clonotypes against IMGT TRBV, TRBD and TRBJ reference segments. Analysis was restricted to V-J combinations with a frequency above 0.0001, which covered over 98% of repertoires. A TCS score was defined as the ratio of F50 (clonal expansion) to E x V (chaos), with BLOSUM62-based TCRdist applied between CDR3 peptides within each V-J. Welch's t-statistics and random forest reduced just over 500 V-J features to some 14, which were used in a naive Bayes classifier (R e1071). The public reads were run again by TCRdb, first through fastp at Q25 and then through MiXCR, and only productive beta chains were kept. Every distinct CDR3 protein forms one entry, paired with its most common genes and DNA. V and J calls and clone size were set by TCRdb, not the authors. The sample table holds about 340,000 distinct CDR3 sequences, of which approximately 22% were seen once. The top ten constitute roughly 52% of the sample.

This clonotype was counted many times. Its antigen specificity is not known. The input lacks base qualities; no much larger clone sits a single base away. Stable Graves' hyperthyroidism was defined as the absence of progression to ophthalmopathy over 18 months of follow-up. Hyperthyroidism patients were newly diagnosed, had a disease duration of under 2 months, and were aged 18 to 65 years. Exclusion was applied to patients with uncontrolled infections, other autoimmune diseases, pregnancy or lactation. Diagnoses were based on clinical symptoms, serum thyroxine and TRAb, thyroid ultrasound and orbital computed tomography. Ficoll-Paque density gradient centrifugation was used to isolate PBMCs from approximately 10 ml of fresh peripheral blood. Total RNA was extracted with Trizol reagent, and quality was checked on an Agilent 2100 Bioanalyzer. This sequence was found in a woman aged 50 to 65 with Graves' hyperthyroidism. Sequencing was done on a sample of blood.

The nucleotide sequence is TGTGCCAGCTCACGCTCACAGGGGGATACGCAGTATTTT. This yields the protein CASSRSQGDTQYF. Recombination connected TRBV18 to TRBJ2-3; 7 junctional bases match TRBD1. Compared with germline, V lacks 4 bases and J lacks 6 bases; bases without a gene match: 4. The CDR3 has 13 amino acids, counting the end cysteine and phenylalanine. Of all the DNA, just the CDR3 is kept, 39 bases in frame from base 1. The germline V gene sets CDR1 to KGHSH and CDR2 to LQKENI.